Following are 20 T cell receptor beta chains from one sample sequenced in a study of blood T cell repertoires in COVID-19. Profiled with immunoSEQ multiplex PCR; TCRdb holds only in-frame clones, not every one. Of about 150,000 clones in the sample, approximately 85% are singletons; the top ten hold 6.5% to 7.5%. Sequencing was performed on peripheral blood. These receptors were taken from a man older than 75 with COVID-19, enrolled during active disease.

The genes are TRBV12-3 or TRBV12-4 and TRBJ1-2; D is unresolved. The CDR3 extends over 13 amino acids. Trimming took 6 bases from V and 3 from J, leaving 11 bases between them. For the CDR3, the DNA is TGTGCCAGCAGCCAGACTAGGGACTATGGCTACACCTTC. Protein product: CASSQTRDYGYTF.

The chain couples TRBV6-5 to TRBJ2-1; TRBD2 agrees at 13 bases. The CDR3 covers 16 residues. Germline loops: CDR1 MNHEY, CDR2 SVGAGI. The ends lost 2 bases at V and 8 bases at J; junction bases unmatched: 6. The CDR3 loop reads CASSYRLAGGLDEQFF. The CDR3 DNA sequence: TGTGCCAGCAGTTACAGACTAGCGGGGGGACTCGATGAGCAGTTCTTC.

The chain uses TRBV7-9 and TRBJ2-5; the D is unclear. Germline V lookup: CDR1 SEHNR, CDR2 FQNEAQ (reference sequence). The CDR3 is 13 residues long. Trimming removed 5 bases from V and 5 bases from J, with 12 bases in between. The chain's CDR3 is CASSRSFSETQYF. The CDR3, as DNA: TGTGCCAGCAGCCGATCGTTTAGCGAGACCCAGTACTTC.

This clone has just a few counts. The V and J genes are TRBV11-2 and TRBJ1-2; 9 positions match TRBD1. This CDR3 has 15 residues. The V segment lost 5 bases and the J segment 2 bases; nucleotides outside the gene matches: 6. Germline assignment: CDR1 SGHAT and CDR2 FQNNGV. The CDR3 here is CASSRIDRGNYGYTF. For the CDR3, the DNA is TGTGCCAGCAGCCGTATTGACAGGGGGAACTATGGCTACACCTTC.

This clone has just one count. The V and J genes are TRBV2 and TRBJ2-5; D is perhaps TRBD1 (6 bases). Germline CDR1 and CDR2: SNHLY and FYNNEI. V lost 1 base, J lost 1 base, and 10 bases lay in between. This CDR3 region has 15 residues. DNA for the CDR3: TGTGCCAGCAGTGAAGGGGCAGGGGCCCAAGAGACCCAGTACTTC. It specifies CASSEGAGAQETQYF.

V usage is TRBV6-5 and J usage is TRBJ1-1; no reliable D call. Trimming shortened V by 5 bases and J by 4 bases, and 11 bases separated the two germline ends. The CDR3 runs 13 residues. Germline loops: CDR1 MNHEY, CDR2 SVGAGI. The CDR3 is CASSKEGITEAFF. CDR3 sequence (DNA): TGTGCCAGCAGTAAGGAGGGAATCACTGAAGCTTTCTTT.

The chain couples TRBV12-5 to TRBJ1-1; D gene unclear. Trimming removed 5 bases from V and 6 bases from J, with 10 bases in between. The CDR3 length is 12 residues. In germline, CDR1 is LGHNT, CDR2 FRNRAP. The CDR3 nucleotides are TGTGCTAGTGGTCCTGACTCTGCTGAAGCTTTCTTT. This sequence encodes CASGPDSAEAFF.

The chain couples TRBV2 to TRBJ1-2, with D unclear. V was trimmed by 4 bases and J by 0 bases, leaving 12 bases between them. The CDR3 consists of 15 residues. Germline lookup yields CDR1 SNHLY and CDR2 FYNNEI. The CDR3 here is CASSVSRAANYGYTF. The CDR3 DNA follows: TGTGCCAGCAGTGTTTCGAGGGCAGCTAACTATGGCTACACCTTC. The variable domain in full, with the rest retrieved from reference TRBV2 and TRBJ1-2, is EPEVTQTPSHQVTQMGQEVILRCVPISNHLYFYWYRQILGQKVEFLVSFYNNEISEKSEIFDDQFSVERPDGSNFTLKIRSTKLEDSAMYFCASSVSRAANYGYTFGSGTRLTVV.

This chain links TRBV5-1 with TRBJ2-2, with D perhaps TRBD1 (6 bases). The CDR3 loop spans 15 amino acids. Trimming took off 4 bases at V and 4 bases at J, with 14 bases between the two ends. Germline assignment: CDR1 SGHRS and CDR2 YFSETQ. CDR3 sequence: CASSPGQTFTGELFF. Written as DNA, the CDR3 is TGCGCCAGCAGCCCTGGACAGACTTTCACCGGGGAGCTGTTTTTT. Drawing the rest from reference TRBV5-1 and TRBJ2-2, the complete variable domain is KAGVTQTPRYLIKTRGQQVTLSCSPISGHRSVSWYQQTPGQGLQFLFEYFSETQRNKGNFPGRFSGRQFSNSRSEMNVSTLELGDSALYLCASSPGQTFTGELFFGEGSRLTVL.

The rearrangement links TRBV5-6 to TRBJ2-7; D unclear. Trimming removed 0 bases from V and 2 bases from J, with 3 bases in between. The CDR3 totals 12 residues. Germline loops: CDR1 SGHDT, CDR2 YYEEEE. CDR3 in amino acids: CASSLEPYEQYF. CDR3 DNA: TGTGCCAGCAGCTTGGAGCCCTACGAGCAGTACTTC.

CDR3: CASSQTGTASSYEQYF. CDR3 nucleotides: TGTGCCAGCAGCCAGACCGGGACAGCGAGCTCCTACGAGCAGTACTTC. The chain employs TRBV3-1 (or the pseudogene TRBV3-2) and TRBJ2-7; 7 nucleotides agree with TRBD1. With V trimmed by 3 bases and J by 0 bases, 8 bases remained unmatched. CDR3 length: 16 amino acids. Germline V lookup: CDR1 LGHDT, CDR2 YNNKEL (reference sequence).

This clone was counted at least ten times. CDR3 bases: TGCAGCGGACTCTTCGGGGTAGGCTACACCTTC. This codes for CSGLFGVGYTF. The chain has TRBV29-1 and TRBJ1-2; no clear D. Per the germline V gene, CDR1 is SQVTM and CDR2 is ANQGSEA. Trimming removed 7 bases from V and 8 bases from J, with 14 bases in between. The CDR3 runs 11 residues. Complete variable domain (other parts from reference TRBV29-1 and TRBJ1-2): SAVISQKPSRDICQRGTSLTIQCQVDSQVTMMFWYRQQPGQSLTLIATANQGSEATYESGFVIDKFPISRPNLTFSTLTVSNMSPEDSSIYLCSGLFGVGYTFGSGTRLTVV.

The chain carries TRBV7-9 and TRBJ2-1, with TRBD2 identical over 8 bases. CDR3 size: 14 residues. Trimming took 7 bases from V and 10 from J; bases not matched to a gene: 12. Germline V CDR1 and CDR2: SEHNR, FQNEAQ (reference sequence). In DNA form, the CDR3 reads TGTGCCAGCACAGGGACTAGTCTAATACAGGAGCAGTTCTTC. This translates into CASTGTSLIQEQFF.

The J gene is TRBJ2-3, the V gene TRBV6-2 or TRBV6-3; 7 bases align to TRBD1. V gave up 2 bases and J gave up 2 bases; unmatched junction bases: 10. Germline CDR1 reads MNHEY; CDR2 reads SVGEGT. This CDR3 comprises 17 residues. The CDR3 sequence is CASSYEQDRSYTDTQYF. The CDR3 DNA reads as TGTGCCAGCAGTTACGAACAGGACAGGTCGTACACAGATACGCAGTATTTT.

The V gene is TRBV4-2, the J gene TRBJ2-1; 16 bases agree with TRBD2. The germline V gene has CDR1 LGHNA and CDR2 YNFKEQ. The CDR3 runs 16 residues. J gave up 10 bases and V 3 bases, and 6 bases lay outside the gene matches. In nucleotides, the CDR3 is TGTGCCAGCAGCCAGGGGACTAGCGGGGGGGCAGGGGAGCAGTTCTTC. As protein: CASSQGTSGGAGEQFF.

The chain joins TRBV5-1 to TRBJ2-3, with D perhaps TRBD2 (6 bases). Germline V gene lookup returns CDR1 SGHRS and CDR2 YFSETQ. This CDR3 has 14 residues. V shed 5 bases and J shed 2 bases, with 12 bases lying between them. CDR3 in DNA: TGCGCCAGCAGGGGAGGCACCCTCACAGATACGCAGTATTTT. Encoded protein: CASRGGTLTDTQYF.

The chain has TRBV6-5 and TRBJ1-3; 9 bases agree with TRBD1. V trimming: 5 bases; J trimming: 4 bases; junction bases outside the gene matches: 6. There are 15 residues in the CDR3. CDR1 and CDR2 from the germline V gene are MNHEY and SVGAGI. The CDR3 sequence is CASSQQGAGGNTIYF. The CDR3 DNA follows: TGTGCCAGCAGTCAACAGGGGGCAGGCGGAAACACCATATATTTT.

The genes are TRBV19 and TRBJ2-2; D is unresolved. Trimming removed 3 bases at V and 4 bases at J, with 12 bases between. The CDR3 length is 15 residues. Looked up from germline, CDR1 is LNHDA and CDR2 is SQIVND (reference sequence). The CDR3 DNA reads as TGTGCCAGTAGTATGGGCAGTGGAACCACCGGGGAGCTGTTTTTT. This gives the protein CASSMGSGTTGELFF.

The chain links TRBV28 to TRBJ2-3; tentative D call: TRBD1 (5 bases). Trimming removed 4 bases from V and 2 bases from J, with 10 bases in between. The CDR3 sequence is 14 residues long. Germline CDR1 is MDHEN and CDR2 is SYDVKM. CDR3 region: CASSSGWDTDTQYF. CDR3 DNA: TGTGCCAGCAGTTCAGGGTGGGACACAGATACGCAGTATTTT.

This clone was picked up a small number of times. The chain uses TRBV28 and TRBJ1-5, with 12 bases matching TRBD1. Unmatched junction bases numbered 6, after V lost 8 bases and J lost 1 base. CDR3 length: 16 residues. Germline CDR1 MDHEN, CDR2 SYDVKM. The CDR3 nucleotides are TGTGCCAGCGGGGGACAGGGGGCGCGGAGCAATCAGCCCCAGCATTTT. Amino acid sequence: CASGGQGARSNQPQHF.